What follows describes a single TCR beta chain. Its specific antigen is unknown. In total, around 600 healthy bone marrow donors made up the cohort. At the time of sampling, every cohort member was nominally healthy, though immune exposures that went unrecorded were likely present. The donor tested CMV seropositive and was one of the 289 seropositive cohort members. Each donor provided a peripheral blood sample, and peripheral blood mononuclear cells were used for TCR beta sequencing. The Qiagen DNeasy Blood Extraction Kit was used to extract genomic DNA from the blood cell samples. Looking up the germline V gene yields CDR1 SGHTA and CDR2 FQGTGA. CDR3 length: 17 amino acids, cysteine to phenylalanine. The sequence is cut down to CDR3 DNA, 51 bases in frame from base 1. From V the trimming removes 4 bases and from J it removes 10 bases, while the gene matches leave 12 bases of the junction unaccounted for.

These data belong to a study of cytomegalovirus exposure and HLA in healthy donors (dated by TCRdb to 2015 to 2018). General notes on the study: An earlier analysis of several hundred of the donors reported approximately 280 Gb of sequence data and 95 million to 120 million unique TCR beta sequences obtained from about 200 million T cells. Both class I and class II loci were covered by HLA typing, at four-digit resolution. Every discovery cohort repertoire had been produced on one sequencing platform. To decide whether each TCR beta V gene segment behaved as functional or pseudogenic, an earlier analysis of approximately 600 of the donors relied on high-throughput TCR beta sequencing. Donor age, sex, ethnicity and CMV serostatus were collected together with the repertoire data. In the later analysis, no new phenotypic data were used to find candidate immune exposures; instead, reliance was placed on TCR beta sequences and their occurrence across donors. The study used immunosequencing to profile the T cell repertoires of several hundred subjects and linked those repertoires to cytomegalovirus serostatus. A later analysis re-analyzed previously published TCR beta repertoires from 650 to 800 donors and added high-resolution HLA genotyping to study TCR occurrence patterns. An early release covering roughly 600 HLA-typed donors comprised 250 to 350 gigabases of sequencing data and 65 million to 100 million unique TCR sequences. High-throughput TCR immunosequencing, statistical association of individual TCRs with disease status, and machine learning were combined to predict cytomegalovirus infection status. Among the approximately 400 genotyped donors, 75% to 90% belonged to the genetic ancestry cluster associated with self-reported Caucasian donors. Among about 390 genotyped donors of the cohort, an average of around 240,000 unique TCR beta nucleotide sequences were sequenced per donor, about a sixth of them non-productive. Along with the roughly 670-subject first cohort, a separate validation cohort of roughly 110 different subjects was used. The number of donors typed differed by locus, with roughly 629-640 for A, B, C, DRB1 and DQB1, approximately 500 for DQA1, 600 to 610 for DPA1, and 400 to 490 for DPB1. The study was designed to test whether signatures of past pathogen exposure could be identified by cataloging public T cell receptors. A later genetic analysis used genome-wide SNP genotypes for about 55% of the 666 donors, treating that subset as a discovery cohort. About five DR-DQ haplotypes were treated as single units for association and clustering because of strong linkage in the cohort.

Library creation used the immunoSEQ multiplex PCR assay. For the multiplex PCR, a mixture combining 60 forward primers for TCR Vbeta segments and 13 reverse primers for TCR Jbeta segments was used. Amplification of the CDR3 region of rearranged TCR beta genes was performed with a multiplex PCR assay on genomic DNA. Amplified TCR beta libraries were sequenced as 87-base-pair reads on the Illumina HiSeq System. Regarding the original processing steps: Across the 640 or so repertoires, a later analysis counted tens of millions of unique TCR beta chains, around 11 million of which were shared by at least two donors. To remove PCR and sequencing errors, raw reads were error-corrected and collapsed into unique sequences using a nearest-neighbor algorithm that merged closely related sequences. To assign V, D and J gene segments, CDR3 sequences were aligned to IMGT reference sequences. Each retained sequence needed at least a six-nucleotide match to both a V gene segment and a J gene segment. Rearrangements were classified as productive when the CDR3 lacked stop codons and remained in frame with V and J, and all other rearrangements were classified as non-productive. Following IMGT convention, CDR3 was defined as the stretch from the second conserved V-encoded cysteine to the conserved J-encoded phenylalanine. The earlier analysis of about 570 of the donors excluded any sequence lacking an unambiguous match to a single V gene segment. In an earlier analysis of some 590 of the donors, a V segment was called functional when productive rearrangements were above 56.7%, and segregating when the standard deviation between donors exceeded 5%. A statistical classification framework was developed to diagnose cytomegalovirus status using the catalog of TCR beta chain sequences. In a later analysis, V and J genes were assigned by comparing TCR nucleotide sequences against IMGT/GENE-DB human TR gene sequences. Using the TCRdist pipeline, a later analysis assigned CDR3 sequences along with most-parsimonious VDJ recombination scenarios. In a later analysis, every TCR beta chain was defined by the combination of its CDR3 amino acid sequence and its V-gene family, and reads without a unique V-gene family were dropped. As a way to deal with suspected cross-contamination and a sequencing artifact, a later analysis dropped hundreds of nucleotide sequences that were highly shared and had low generation probability. In a later analysis, a clonal expansion index was calculated for each public chain from normalized within-repertoire ranks of inferred template counts. A later analysis computed generation probabilities with a VDJ recombination model fitted to out-of-frame rearrangements, and checked the results against IGoR. In a later analysis, TCR-TCR, TCR-HLA and TCR-CMV co-occurrence was scored with hypergeometric tests, and a repertoire-size bias correction was applied to TCR pairs. In a later analysis, false discovery rates were estimated by permuting HLA or CMV assignments 20 times. In a later analysis, co-occurring TCRs were grouped with DBSCAN, and TCRdist sequence similarity was added when clustering was performed within HLA-allele-positive subsets. Co-occurrence clustering excluded repertoires with fewer than 30,000 or more than 120,000 public chains, plus five with anomalous nucleotide sharing. TCRdb retrieved this table from immuneACCESS and kept in-frame rearrangements only. Not all clones are present; in checked studies, unresolved V genes account for under half, and no reason is known for the remainder. That table gives V, J and clone size, and the DNA gave D and trimming. In this sample's table one finds over 100,000 clones. The ten largest account for 1.5% to 2% of the sample.

The investigation overall reported the following: Across donors, most TCR sequences were observed very rarely, whereas some public TCRs were present in many individuals. In a later analysis, HLA-associated TCR beta chains were found to be more clonally expanded and to have lower generation probabilities than equally common non-associated chains. According to the authors, the approach could potentially be generalized to other disease states and immunological phenotypes. Specific HLA alleles were associated with over 15,000 TCR beta sequences at a false discovery rate of 0.05 in a later analysis. Roughly uniform sequencing depth across donors was assumed in presence/absence analyses, although this assumption may not hold. The only immune exposure information available for the cohort was CMV serostatus. Linkage disequilibrium might explain the correlated functional status among segregating V segments, but an unknown experimental factor could not be ruled out. In a later analysis, most CMV-associated TCR beta chains were found to appear HLA-restricted, with HLA associations seemingly driven largely by CMV exposure. Because HLA typing was unavailable for some donors at each locus, only the typed subset was used in association tests. In a later genetic analysis, a missense DCLRE1C variant was associated with V-gene and J-gene trimming of TCR beta chains, and the association was replicated in an independent cohort. The classifier was reported to diagnose cytomegalovirus status with high specificity and sensitivity in both the original and validation cohorts. The sequencing pipeline was judged likely to have produced a cluster of highly shared sequence variants as a technical artifact. A later genetic analysis reported fewer N-insertions in productive TCRs among donors in an Asian-associated ancestry cluster than the roughly 720-donor mean. About 15 rarely observed V segments, including chromosome 9 orphons, were excluded from the earlier analysis of some 590 of the donors because counts were too low. Several of the top co-occurrence clusters appeared to be linked to parvovirus B19, influenza, CMV and Epstein-Barr virus, according to a later analysis. In vitro tests confirmed that a few of the cytomegalovirus-associated TCR beta chains recognize cytomegalovirus antigens. In an earlier analysis of fewer than 700 of the donors, most TCR beta V segments appeared in productive rearrangements about 87% or about 30% of the time, broadly matching IMGT annotations. A further reported finding was that TCR beta sequences accurately predicted the HLA-A and HLA-B alleles for most subjects in the first cohort. The study gave a list of about 150 TCR beta chains associated with cytomegalovirus. In a later analysis, the rate of TCR association differed among HLA loci, with DRB1 alleles having the most associated TCRs and HLA-C alleles having the fewest. The 87-base-pair reads could not distinguish some IMGT-functional V segments, including TRBV6-2 and TRBV6-3, so those segments were excluded. In this cohort, only TCR beta chains were sequenced, and detectable features were limited by the absence of alpha or paired-chain data. Assigning TCR associations to individual alleles was difficult when HLA alleles, especially DR and DQ, strongly co-occurred.

This sequence uses TRBV7-3 and TRBJ2-1, with 14 central nucleotides matching TRBD2. The sequencing input was PBMCs. The sequence derives from a woman in her thirties or forties in good health and CMV-seropositive. The CDR3 protein is CASSSRTGLAGVQEQFF. The DNA sequence follows: TGTGCCAGCAGCTCCCGAACGGGACTAGCGGGAGTACAGGAGCAGTTCTTC.